This T cell receptor beta chain was identified during a study of blood T cell repertoires in COVID-19. Study background: COVID-19 samples collected from the United States, Italy and Spain covered acute and convalescent phases. Nucleic acid was either cDNA or gDNA, and it came from T cells, B-cell-depleted T cells, or PBMCs.

Authors' methods: Using reference gene primer amplification, nucleated cell counts were estimated. The method was immunoSEQ multiplex PCR; TCRdb's version includes in-frame clones alone and lacks a portion of them. That table supplies the V and J calls and clone size; D and trimming were determined from the DNA. The sample has almost 200,000 clones; 70% to 90% are singletons. CDR3 length: 14 residues. The V and J ends lost 8 bases and 8 bases, in that order; junction bases with no gene match: 13. The germline gives CDR1 MNHEY, CDR2 SVGAGI. Enrolment of Seattle patients took place during active infection, and they were followed longitudinally.

The chain recombines TRBV6-5 with TRBJ1-2, with 8 nucleotides matching TRBD1. Sequenced material: peripheral blood. This clonotype was obtained from a man aged 55 to 70 with COVID-19, enrolled during active disease. CDR3 loop: CASSPGQDFSGYTF. The CDR3 DNA reads as TGTGCCAGCTCGCCGGGACAGGACTTCTCCGGCTACACCTTC.